This T cell receptor (beta chain) is from a study of shared clonotypes between healthy human individuals. As for this clone: The same CDR3 also results from other DNA sequences found in this sample.

The V end was cut by 2 bases, the J end by 2 bases, with 7 bases between. The CDR3 is 13 amino acids. The germline CDR1 and CDR2 sequences are MNHEY and SMNVEV (reference sequence). Here immunoSEQ multiplex PCR was the method, and the copy in TCRdb shows in-frame clones only, minus some. Here the sample spans roughly 2.4 million clones, approximately 96% being singletons. The rearrangement links TRBV27 to TRBJ2-7; D unclear. The sequenced sample was naive CD4+ T cells sorted from blood. Subset in this sample: CD45RA+ positively selected. The sequence derives from a man aged 18-30 years in good health. DNA for the CDR3: TGTGCCAGCAGTTTAGACGGGCCCTACGAGCAGTACTTC. This codes for CASSLDGPYEQYF.